These 9 T cell receptor beta chains were sequenced from one sample in a study of lung T cells in sarcoidosis with Löfgren's syndrome. TCRdb re-called the reads through MiXCR, storing one row per CDR3 protein. The sample lists approximately 19,000 distinct CDR3 sequences; roughly 20% were seen once. Sequencing was performed on CD4+ T cells from PBMCs. The receptors were sampled from a human donor with sarcoidosis (Löfgren's syndrome or another form), or a control subject (not recorded which).

This clonotype was counted many times. The chain links TRBV28 to TRBJ1-2; D gene unclear. The ends were cut back, 3 bases at V and 4 bases at J, with 6 bases in the middle. This CDR3 spans 12 amino acids. Germline V gene lookup returns CDR1 MDHEN and CDR2 SYDVKM. In DNA, the CDR3 is TGTGCCAGCAGTTTTCGGATCTATGGCTACACCTTC. It specifies CASSFRIYGYTF.

This clonotype was recorded at least ten times. The chain combines TRBV5-4 with TRBJ2-1; 7 nucleotides line up with TRBD1. Germline values: CDR1 SGHNT, CDR2 YYREEE (reference sequence). The CDR3 sequence is 14 residues long. V shed 4 bases, J shed 8 bases, and the junction held 9 bases outside the gene matches. The chain's CDR3 is CASSEGTARDEQFF. The CDR3 DNA is TGTGCCAGCAGCGAGGGGACAGCTCGGGATGAGCAGTTCTTC.

In this sample, this clonotype turned up many times. The chain is built from TRBV28 and TRBJ2-7; D ambiguous. Trimming stripped 1 base from V and 7 bases from J, with 8 bases between. Germline V CDR1 and CDR2: MDHEN, SYDVKM. This CDR3 has 12 amino acids. CDR3 nucleotide sequence: TGTGCCAGCAGTTTATTGTTGACGGAGCAGTACTTC. This sequence encodes CASSLLLTEQYF.

This clonotype has at least ten counts. With a much larger clone just one base away, this may be a read error. The V call is TRBV6-1, the J call TRBJ2-3; D unclear. CDR1 is MNHNS, CDR2 SASEGT, per germline. The CDR3 runs to 12 residues. V lost 5 bases and J lost 2, with 5 bases in between. CDR3 sequence reads: CASSRATDTQYF. CDR3 nucleotide sequence: TGTGCCAGCAGTCGGGCCACAGATACGCAGTATTTT.

In this sample, this clonotype turned up many times. This chain uses TRBV20-1 with TRBJ1-1; no definite D call. Germline loops: CDR1 DFQATT, CDR2 SNEGSKA (reference sequence). The CDR3 has 11 residues. Trimming stripped 6 bases from V and 1 base from J, with 6 bases between. The CDR3 spells CSAPPNTEAFF. In nucleotides, the CDR3 is TGCAGTGCCCCCCCGAACACTGAAGCTTTCTTT.

Turning to this clonotype: Without the conserved terminal phenylalanine or tryptophan, this CDR3 likely stems from a read error. This chain links TRBV20-1 with TRBJ2-1; 7 bases align to TRBD1. Germline V gives CDR1 DFQATT, CDR2 SNEGSKA (reference sequence). The length of the CDR3 is 15 residues. CDR3 DNA sequence: TGCAGTGCCCCGCCCGACAGGGCCTCCTACAATGAACAGTTCCTC. Translated: CSAPPDRASYNEQFL.

This clonotype was seen many times. V usage is TRBV7-9 and J usage is TRBJ1-1; 7 nucleotides align to TRBD1. The trim removed 5 bases at V and 2 bases at J, leaving 5 bases unmatched. This CDR3 region has 14 residues. Germline lookup yields CDR1 SEHNR and CDR2 FQNEAQ (reference sequence). The CDR3 DNA reads TGTGCCAGCAGCCTGGGACAGTATAACACTGAAGCTTTCTTT. Its translation: CASSLGQYNTEAFF.

In its sample, this clonotype was seen many times. This rearrangement joins TRBV19 to TRBJ1-2, with 9 bases identical to TRBD1. CDR3 length: 15 residues. The junction had 7 bases not matched to a gene; V was cut back by 7 bases and J by 1 base. Germline values: CDR1 LNHDA, CDR2 SQIVND (reference sequence). CDR3 bases: TGTGCCAGTAATCACCGGACAGGGGTTAACTATGGCTACACCTTC. Residues: CASNHRTGVNYGYTF.

This clonotype showed up many times. This chain joins TRBV7-9 and TRBJ1-2, with unresolved D. CDR3 length equals 13 residues. The V end lost 1 base, the J end lost 5 bases, and 8 bases lay between the germline ends. Germline V lookup: CDR1 SEHNR, CDR2 FQNEAQ (reference sequence). Here the CDR3 reads CASSLDGPYGYTF. In DNA form, the CDR3 reads TGTGCCAGCAGCTTAGACGGCCCTTATGGCTACACCTTC.